This T cell receptor (beta chain) is drawn from a study of T cells after yellow fever vaccination. TCRdb re-analysed the 5' RACE reads in MiXCR, keeping a single row per CDR3 protein. The profile covers 500,000 to 700,000 distinct CDR3 sequences, with roughly a fifth appearing a single time and roughly 13% taken by the ten largest. Per the germline V gene, CDR1 is SEHNR and CDR2 is FQNEAQ (reference sequence). The V end was cut by 4 bases, the J end by 8 bases, with 11 bases between. The CDR3 covers 13 residues. The sample in question was PBMCs, obtained 15 days after the yellow fever booster vaccination. The sequence came from a young man who received the YFV17D yellow fever vaccine. This chain uses TRBV7-9 with TRBJ1-4, with D perhaps TRBD1 (5 bases). As DNA, the CDR3 is TGTGCCAGCAGCTCCTCTGGGGCCGAAAAACTGTTTTTT. Its translation is CASSSSGAEKLFF.